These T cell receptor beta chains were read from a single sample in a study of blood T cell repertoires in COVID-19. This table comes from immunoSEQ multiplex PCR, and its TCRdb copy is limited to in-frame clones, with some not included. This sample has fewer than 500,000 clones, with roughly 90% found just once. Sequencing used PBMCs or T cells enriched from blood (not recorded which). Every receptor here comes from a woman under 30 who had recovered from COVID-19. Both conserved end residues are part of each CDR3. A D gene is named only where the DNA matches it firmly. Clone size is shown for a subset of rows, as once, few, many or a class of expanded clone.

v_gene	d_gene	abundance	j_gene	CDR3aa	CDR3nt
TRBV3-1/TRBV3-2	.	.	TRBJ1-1	CASSPETEAFF	TGTGCCAGCAGCCCCGAGACTGAAGCTTTCTTT
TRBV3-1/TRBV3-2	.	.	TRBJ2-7	CASSQTTYEQYF	TGTGCCAGCAGCCAGACTACCTACGAGCAGTACTTC
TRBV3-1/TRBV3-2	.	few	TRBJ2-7	CASSLRNEQYF	TGTGCCAGCAGCCTTAGAAACGAGCAGTACTTC
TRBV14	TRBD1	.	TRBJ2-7	CASSQTGGTYEQYF	TGTGCCAGCAGCCAAACAGGGGGGACCTACGAGCAGTACTTC
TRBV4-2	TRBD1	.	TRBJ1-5	CASQHTGTGMDQPQHF	TGTGCCAGCCAGCACACCGGGACAGGGATGGACCAGCCCCAGCATTTT
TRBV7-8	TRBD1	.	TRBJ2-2	CASSYFGIQGIGTGELFF	TGTGCCAGCAGCTACTTCGGAATACAGGGGATTGGTACCGGGGAGCTGTTTTTT
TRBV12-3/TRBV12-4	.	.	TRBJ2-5	CASSLVGGETQYF	TGTGCCAGCAGTTTGGTGGGAGGAGAGACCCAGTACTTC
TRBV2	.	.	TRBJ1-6	CASTREGNSPLHF	TGTGCCAGCACCAGGGAGGGTAATTCACCCCTCCACTTT
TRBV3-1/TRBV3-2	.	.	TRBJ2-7	CASSQELGTTTYEQYF	TGTGCCAGCAGCCAAGAACTGGGGACAACTACCTACGAGCAGTACTTC
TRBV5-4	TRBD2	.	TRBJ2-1	CASSFPRGAGGNEQFF	TGTGCCAGCAGTTTCCCGCGGGGGGCGGGGGGGAATGAGCAGTTCTTC
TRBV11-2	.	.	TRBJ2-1	CASGLSEQFF	TGTGCCAGCGGACTCTCGGAGCAGTTCTTC
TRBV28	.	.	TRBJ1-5	CASTLDRYQPQHF	TGTGCCAGCACCCTAGACAGGTATCAGCCCCAGCATTTT
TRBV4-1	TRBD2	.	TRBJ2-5	CASSPLPGTRGTQYF	TGCGCCAGCAGCCCTCTACCCGGGACTAGGGGGACCCAGTACTTC
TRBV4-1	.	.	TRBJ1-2	CASSQPSGREVYGYTF	TGCGCCAGCAGCCAACCCTCGGGCAGGGAGGTCTATGGCTACACCTTC
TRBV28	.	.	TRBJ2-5	CASSQVQGETQYF	TGTGCCAGCAGCCAGGTACAAGGAGAGACCCAGTACTTC
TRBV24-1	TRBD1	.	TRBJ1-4	CATGGTGNEKLFF	TGTGCCACCGGAGGGACAGGGAATGAAAAACTGTTTTTT
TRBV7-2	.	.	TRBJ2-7	CASSLGTAREQYF	TGTGCCAGCAGCTTAGGGACAGCAAGGGAGCAGTACTTC
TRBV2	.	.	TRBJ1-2	CASSQTDRNNYGYTF	TGTGCCAGCAGCCAAACCGACAGAAATAACTATGGCTACACCTTC
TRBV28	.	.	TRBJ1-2	CATKARPRQYGYTF	TGTGCCACCAAAGCCAGGCCCCGCCAATATGGCTACACCTTC
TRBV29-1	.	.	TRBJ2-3	CSAERGRSTDTQYF	TGCAGCGCCGAACGGGGAAGGAGCACAGATACGCAGTATTTT
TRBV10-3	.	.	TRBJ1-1	CAISESSGGGIGDTETFF	TGTGCCATCAGTGAGTCGAGTGGGGGAGGGATTGGCGACACTGAAACTTTCTTT
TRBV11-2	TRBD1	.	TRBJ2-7	CASSQGQEQYEQYF	TGTGCCAGCAGCCAGGGACAGGAGCAATACGAGCAGTACTTC